Below, 3 T cell receptor beta chains from the same sample are listed, as sequenced in a study of shared clonotypes between healthy human individuals. Libraries were prepared by immunoSEQ multiplex PCR; TCRdb keeps only in-frame clonotypes and omits some of them. The sample contains more than 550,000 clones, approximately 72% of which appear only once. The sample comprised memory CD4+ T cells sorted from blood. Subset meaning: CD45RA-negative fraction. These receptors came from a woman aged 25 to 39 in good health.

V usage is TRBV27 and J usage is TRBJ2-7; 8 bases are a match to TRBD1. There are 15 residues in the CDR3. V lost 5 bases to trimming and J lost 0 bases; unmatched junction nucleotides: 6. Germline loops: CDR1 MNHEY, CDR2 SMNVEV (reference sequence). CDR3 region: CASSTPDRVSYEQYF. The CDR3 coding sequence is TGTGCCAGCAGTACCCCGGACAGGGTCTCCTACGAGCAGTACTTC.

The V gene is TRBV11-2, the J gene TRBJ2-5; 9 bases agree with TRBD2. The CDR3 is 15 residues long. V shed 3 bases and J 1 base; nucleotides not matched to a gene: 3. The germline CDR1 and CDR2 sequences are SGHAT and FQNNGV. The CDR3 sequence: CASSLRLAAQETQYF. The CDR3 coding sequence is TGTGCCAGCAGCTTGAGACTAGCGGCCCAAGAGACCCAGTACTTC.

This clone was counted only a few times. CDR3 in amino acids: CASSPILGSYNEQFF. The CDR3 DNA follows: TGTGCCAGCAGTCCGATACTTGGCTCCTACAATGAGCAGTTCTTC. This chain links TRBV2 with TRBJ2-1; no clear D. CDR3 length equals 15 residues. Deletions cut 5 bases from V and 0 bases from J, with 11 bases between. Germline values: CDR1 SNHLY, CDR2 FYNNEI.